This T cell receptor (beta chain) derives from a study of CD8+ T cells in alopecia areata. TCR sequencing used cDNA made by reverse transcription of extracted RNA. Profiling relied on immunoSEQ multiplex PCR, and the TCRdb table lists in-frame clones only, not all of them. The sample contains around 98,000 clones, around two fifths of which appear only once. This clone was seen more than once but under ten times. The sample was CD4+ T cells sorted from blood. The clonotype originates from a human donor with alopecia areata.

CDR3 sequence reads: CSVGDNTDTQYF. Here the CDR3 DNA reads TGCAGCGTTGGGGACAACACAGATACGCAGTATTTT. The chain has TRBV29-1 and TRBJ2-3; a possible D gene is TRBD1 (6 bases). The CDR3 extends over 12 amino acids. The germline V gene encodes CDR1 SQVTM and CDR2 ANQGSEA. V lost 4 bases and J 2 bases, leaving 7 bases between the germline ends.